One and the same sample provided the 6 T cell receptor beta chains below, sequenced in a study of blood T cell repertoires in COVID-19. TCRdb keeps only in-frame clones here, not all; method: immunoSEQ multiplex PCR. Of tens of thousands of clones listed, roughly 89% are singletons. Sequencing used PBMCs or T cells enriched from blood (not recorded which). The receptors here all came from a woman between 50 and 59 years old with acute COVID-19.

This sequence joins TRBV2 and TRBJ2-7, with unresolved D. Germline CDR1 is SNHLY and CDR2 is FYNNEI. There are 13 residues in the CDR3. V was pared by 1 base and J by 5 bases, with 9 bases between. CDR3: CASSEDYGNEQYF. CDR3 DNA sequence: TGTGCCAGCAGTGAAGACTATGGAAACGAGCAGTACTTC.

The chain links TRBV13 to TRBJ1-3, with a tentative D call TRBD1 (6 bases). Trimming cost V 4 bases and J 3 bases, with 16 bases left between them. This CDR3 region has 16 residues. Germline CDR1 reads PRHDT; CDR2 reads FYEKMQ (reference sequence). The CDR3, as DNA: TGTGCCAGCAGCTCACAGGGTACTTCTTATGGAAACACCATATATTTT. Translating gives CASSSQGTSYGNTIYF.

V and J are TRBV24-1 and TRBJ2-1, with TRBD1 matching over 11 bases. Germline CDR1 KGHDR, CDR2 SFDVKD. The length of the CDR3 is 17 residues. The V gene end was trimmed by 2 bases and the J gene end by 7 bases; junction bases not matched to a gene: 9. The CDR3: CATSDWGAGQGANEQFF. In DNA form, the CDR3 reads TGTGCCACCAGTGATTGGGGTGCCGGACAGGGGGCTAATGAGCAGTTCTTC.

This clone was found a few times. V is TRBV25-1 and J is TRBJ2-7; D is possibly TRBD2 (6 bases). This CDR3 has 13 amino acids. Deletions cut 4 bases from V and 0 bases from J, with 7 bases between. Germline-derived CDR1 and CDR2 are MGHDK and SYGVNS. Written as DNA, the CDR3 is TGTGCCAGCAGTGGGGGGGTCTCCTACGAGCAGTACTTC. Its translation: CASSGGVSYEQYF.

Only one count was recorded for this clone. V gene TRBV11-3 combines with J gene TRBJ2-7; D possibly corresponds to TRBD2 (6 bases). Trimming cost V 1 base and J 6 bases, with 13 bases left between them. The CDR3 has 14 residues. Germline CDR1 and CDR2: SGHNT and YENEEA. The CDR3 loop is CASSLARTNAEQYF. The CDR3 nucleotides read TGTGCCAGCAGCTTAGCACGGACTAATGCCGAGCAGTACTTC.

This clone was observed once. The chain links TRBV5-1 to TRBJ2-5, with D possibly TRBD1 on 6 matching bases. The CDR3 is made up of 15 amino acids. V lost 0 bases, J lost 7 bases, and 16 bases lay in between. Germline V gene data show CDR1 as SGHRS and CDR2 as YFSETQ. CDR3 loop: CASSLAEQGVGTQYF. CDR3 DNA sequence: TGCGCCAGCAGCTTGGCCGAACAGGGTGTAGGGACCCAGTACTTC.